This TCR beta chain was sequenced during a study of OX40 agonist ivuxolimab in advanced cancers. Clones were read by immunoSEQ multiplex PCR, and TCRdb kept only the in-frame ones, dropping some. The sample holds 75,000 to 100,000 clones, 75% to 95% seen once. The CDR3 is 14 amino acids. The germline V gene has CDR1 SGHAT and CDR2 FQNNGV. J lost 1 base, V lost 5 bases, and 2 bases had no gene match. This TCR came from an adult with an advanced solid tumor such as melanoma, head and neck, liver or kidney cancer. The sample here was CD4+ or CD8+ T cells sorted from blood, taken in a trial of the OX40 agonist ivuxolimab. The rearrangement joins TRBV11-2 to TRBJ2-7; TRBD2 matches at 10 bases. CDR3 DNA: TGTGCCAGCAGCCGGACTAGCGGTTCCTACGAGCAGTACTTC. It translates to CASSRTSGSYEQYF. The entire variable domain, with the rest obtained from reference TRBV11-2 and TRBJ2-7, is as follows: EAGVAQSPRYKIIEKRQSVAFWCNPISGHATLYWYQQILGQGPKLLIQFQNNGVVDDSQLPKDRFSAERLKGVDSTLKIQPAKLEDSAVYLCASSRTSGSYEQYFGPGTRLTVT.